The entry that follows covers one T cell receptor beta chain sequence. Everyone who took part was roughly 18 to 89 years old, and they came from 24 US areas. Participant reports of clinical history set cohort assignment. This entry belongs to a study of blood T cell repertoires in COVID-19. Study at large: The United States, Italy and Spain were the sources of the acute and convalescent COVID-19 samples.

Methods used by the authors: Scientists estimated how many nucleated cells there were by amplifying reference gene primers. The method was immunoSEQ multiplex PCR; TCRdb's version includes in-frame clones alone and lacks a portion of them. V and J calls and clone size are those listed in that table; D and trimming were worked out from the DNA. The table shows 270,000 or so clones, with roughly 93% occurring only once. The receptor was isolated from a woman in her forties with acute COVID-19. Sequenced material: PBMCs or T cells enriched from blood (not recorded which).

The CDR3 bases are TGTGCCAGCAGCTCTGCTGGGGGCAGAACCCCAGAGACCCAGTACTTC. Protein product: CASSSAGGRTPETQYF. The chain is built from TRBV7-9 and TRBJ2-5, with a possible D match to TRBD1 (6 bases). The germline V and J ends were trimmed by 4 bases and 4 bases, with 19 bases remaining between them. This CDR3 has 16 residues. Germline-derived CDR1 and CDR2 are SEHNR and FQNEAQ (reference sequence).